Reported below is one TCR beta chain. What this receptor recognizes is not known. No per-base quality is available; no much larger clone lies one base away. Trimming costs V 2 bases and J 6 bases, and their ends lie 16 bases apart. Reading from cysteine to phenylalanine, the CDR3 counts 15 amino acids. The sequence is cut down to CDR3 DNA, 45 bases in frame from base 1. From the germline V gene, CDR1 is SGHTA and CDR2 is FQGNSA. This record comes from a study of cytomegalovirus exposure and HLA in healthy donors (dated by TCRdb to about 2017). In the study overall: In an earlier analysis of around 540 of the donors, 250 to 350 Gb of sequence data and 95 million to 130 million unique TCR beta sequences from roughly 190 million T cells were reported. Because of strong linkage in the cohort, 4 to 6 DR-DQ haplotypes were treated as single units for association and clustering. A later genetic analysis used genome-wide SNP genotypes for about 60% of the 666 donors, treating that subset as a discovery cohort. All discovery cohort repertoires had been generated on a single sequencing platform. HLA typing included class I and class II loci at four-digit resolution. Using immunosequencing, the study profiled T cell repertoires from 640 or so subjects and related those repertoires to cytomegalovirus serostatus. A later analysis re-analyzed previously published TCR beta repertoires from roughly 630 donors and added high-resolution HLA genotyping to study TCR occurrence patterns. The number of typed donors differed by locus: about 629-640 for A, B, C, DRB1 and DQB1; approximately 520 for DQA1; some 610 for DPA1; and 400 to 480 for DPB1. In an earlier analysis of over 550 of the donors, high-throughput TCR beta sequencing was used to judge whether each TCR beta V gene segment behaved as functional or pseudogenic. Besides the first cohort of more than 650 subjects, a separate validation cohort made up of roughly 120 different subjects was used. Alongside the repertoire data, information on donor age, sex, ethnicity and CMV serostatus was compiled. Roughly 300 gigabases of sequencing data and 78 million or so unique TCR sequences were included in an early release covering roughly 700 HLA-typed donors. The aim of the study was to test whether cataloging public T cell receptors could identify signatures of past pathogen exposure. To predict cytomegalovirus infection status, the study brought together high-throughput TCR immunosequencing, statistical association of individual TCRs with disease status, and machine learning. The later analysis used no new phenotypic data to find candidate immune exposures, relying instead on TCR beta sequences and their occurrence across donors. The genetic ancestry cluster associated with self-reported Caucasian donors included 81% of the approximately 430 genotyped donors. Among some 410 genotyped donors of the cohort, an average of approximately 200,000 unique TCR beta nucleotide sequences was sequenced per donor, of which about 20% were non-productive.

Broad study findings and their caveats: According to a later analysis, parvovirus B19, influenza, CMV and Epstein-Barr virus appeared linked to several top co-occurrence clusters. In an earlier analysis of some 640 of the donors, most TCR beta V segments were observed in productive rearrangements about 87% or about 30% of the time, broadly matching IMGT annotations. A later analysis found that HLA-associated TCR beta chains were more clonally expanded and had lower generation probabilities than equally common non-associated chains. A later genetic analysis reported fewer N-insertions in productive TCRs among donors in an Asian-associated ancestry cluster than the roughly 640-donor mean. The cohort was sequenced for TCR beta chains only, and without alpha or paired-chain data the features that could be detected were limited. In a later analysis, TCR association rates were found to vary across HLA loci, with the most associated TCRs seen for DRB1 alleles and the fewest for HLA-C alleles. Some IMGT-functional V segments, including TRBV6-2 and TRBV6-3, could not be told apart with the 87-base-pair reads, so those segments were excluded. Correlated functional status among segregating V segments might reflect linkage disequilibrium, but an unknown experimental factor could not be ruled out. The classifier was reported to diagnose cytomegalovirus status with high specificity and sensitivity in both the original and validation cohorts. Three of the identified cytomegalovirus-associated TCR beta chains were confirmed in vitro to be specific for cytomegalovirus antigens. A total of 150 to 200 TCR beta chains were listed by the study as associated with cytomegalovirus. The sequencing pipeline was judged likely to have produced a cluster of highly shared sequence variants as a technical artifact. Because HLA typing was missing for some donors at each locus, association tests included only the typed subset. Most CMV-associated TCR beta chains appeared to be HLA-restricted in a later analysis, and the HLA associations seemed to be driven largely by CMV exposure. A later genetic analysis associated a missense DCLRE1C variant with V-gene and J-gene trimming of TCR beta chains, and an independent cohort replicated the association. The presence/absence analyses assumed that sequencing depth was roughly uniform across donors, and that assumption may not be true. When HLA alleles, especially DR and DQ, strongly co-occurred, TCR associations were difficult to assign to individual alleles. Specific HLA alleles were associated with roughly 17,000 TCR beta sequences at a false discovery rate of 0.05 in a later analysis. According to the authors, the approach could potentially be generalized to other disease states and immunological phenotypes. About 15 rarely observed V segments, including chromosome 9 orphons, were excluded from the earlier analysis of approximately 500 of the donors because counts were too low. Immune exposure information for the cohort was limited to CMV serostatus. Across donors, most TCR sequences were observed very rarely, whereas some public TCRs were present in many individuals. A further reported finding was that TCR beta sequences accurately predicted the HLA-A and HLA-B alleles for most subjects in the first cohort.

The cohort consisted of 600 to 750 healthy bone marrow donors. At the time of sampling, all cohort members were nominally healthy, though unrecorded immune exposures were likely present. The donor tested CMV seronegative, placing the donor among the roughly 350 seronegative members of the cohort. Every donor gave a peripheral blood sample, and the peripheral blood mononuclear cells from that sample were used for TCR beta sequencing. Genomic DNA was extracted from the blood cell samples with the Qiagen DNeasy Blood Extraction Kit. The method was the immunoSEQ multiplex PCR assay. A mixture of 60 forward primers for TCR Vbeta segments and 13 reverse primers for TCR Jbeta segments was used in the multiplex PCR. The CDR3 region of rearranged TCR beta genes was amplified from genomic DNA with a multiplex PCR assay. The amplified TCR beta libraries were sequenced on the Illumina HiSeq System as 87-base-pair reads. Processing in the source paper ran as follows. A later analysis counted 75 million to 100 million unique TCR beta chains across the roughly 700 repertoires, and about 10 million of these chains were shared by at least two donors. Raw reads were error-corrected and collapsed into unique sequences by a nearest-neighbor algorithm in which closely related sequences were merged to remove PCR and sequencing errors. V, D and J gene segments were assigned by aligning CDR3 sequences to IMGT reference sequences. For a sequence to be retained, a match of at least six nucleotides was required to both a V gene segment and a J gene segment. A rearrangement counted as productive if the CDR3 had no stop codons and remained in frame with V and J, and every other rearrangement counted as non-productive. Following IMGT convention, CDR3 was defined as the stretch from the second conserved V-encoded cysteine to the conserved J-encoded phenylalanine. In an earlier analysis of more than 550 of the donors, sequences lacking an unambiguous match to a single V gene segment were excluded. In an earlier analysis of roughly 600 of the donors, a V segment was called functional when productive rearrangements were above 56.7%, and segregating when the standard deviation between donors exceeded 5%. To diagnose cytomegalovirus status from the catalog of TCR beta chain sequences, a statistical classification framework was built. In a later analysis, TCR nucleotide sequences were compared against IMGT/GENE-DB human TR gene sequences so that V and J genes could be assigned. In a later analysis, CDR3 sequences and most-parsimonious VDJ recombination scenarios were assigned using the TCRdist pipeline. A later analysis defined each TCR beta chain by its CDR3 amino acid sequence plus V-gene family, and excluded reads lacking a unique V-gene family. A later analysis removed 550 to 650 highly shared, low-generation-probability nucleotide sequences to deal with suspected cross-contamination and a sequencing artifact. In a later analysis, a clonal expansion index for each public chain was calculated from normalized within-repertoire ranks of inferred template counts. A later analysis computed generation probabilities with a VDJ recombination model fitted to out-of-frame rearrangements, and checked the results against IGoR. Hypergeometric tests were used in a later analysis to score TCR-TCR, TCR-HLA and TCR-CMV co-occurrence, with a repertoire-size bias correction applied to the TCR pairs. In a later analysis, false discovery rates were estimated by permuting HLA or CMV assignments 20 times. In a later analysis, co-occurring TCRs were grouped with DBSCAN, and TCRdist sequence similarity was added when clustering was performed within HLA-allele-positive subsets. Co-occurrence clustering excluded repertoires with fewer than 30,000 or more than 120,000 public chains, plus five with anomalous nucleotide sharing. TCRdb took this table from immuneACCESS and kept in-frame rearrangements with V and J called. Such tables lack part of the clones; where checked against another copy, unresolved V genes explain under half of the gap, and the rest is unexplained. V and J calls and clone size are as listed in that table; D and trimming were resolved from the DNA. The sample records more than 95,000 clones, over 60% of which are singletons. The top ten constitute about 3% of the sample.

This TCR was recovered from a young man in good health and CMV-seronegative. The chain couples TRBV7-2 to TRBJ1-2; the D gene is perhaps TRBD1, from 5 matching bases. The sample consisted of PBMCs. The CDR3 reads CASSLPSGRGNGYTF. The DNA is TGTGCCAGCAGCTTACCGTCAGGGAGGGGCAATGGCTACACCTTC.